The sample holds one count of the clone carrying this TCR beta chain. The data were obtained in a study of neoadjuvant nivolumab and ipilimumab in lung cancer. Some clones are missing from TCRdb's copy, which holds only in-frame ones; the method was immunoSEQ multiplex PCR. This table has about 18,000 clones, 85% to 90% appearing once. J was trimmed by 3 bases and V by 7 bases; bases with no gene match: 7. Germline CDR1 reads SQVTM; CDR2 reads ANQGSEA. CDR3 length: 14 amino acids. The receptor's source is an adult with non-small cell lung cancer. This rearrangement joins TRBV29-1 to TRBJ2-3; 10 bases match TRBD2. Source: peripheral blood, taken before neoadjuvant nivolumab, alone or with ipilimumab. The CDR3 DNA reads TGCAGCGCCGGACTAGCGGAGGGGACAGATACGCAGTATTTT. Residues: CSAGLAEGTDTQYF.